This T cell receptor beta chain is drawn from a study of blood T cell repertoires in COVID-19. Study information: Sites in the United States, Italy and Spain provided acute and convalescent COVID-19 samples. From T cells, B-cell-depleted T cells, or PBMCs came the material, which was cDNA or gDNA.

Recruits, aged about 18 to 100 years, lived in 24 US areas. Data came from immunoSEQ multiplex PCR; TCRdb stores just in-frame clones and leaves some out. This sample yields roughly 230,000 clones, of which approximately 84% are seen a single time; 3.4% belongs to the top ten. The clonotype originates from a man between 45 and 60 years old who had recovered from COVID-19. Material: PBMCs or T cells enriched from blood (not recorded which).

In DNA form, the CDR3 reads TGTGCCAGCAGCTTCGTACCGCCGGGACTAGGAGGGGAGCAGTACTTC. This codes for CASSFVPPGLGGEQYF. V gene TRBV13 combines with J gene TRBJ2-7; TRBD2 aligns across 8 bases. Germline CDR1 PRHDT, CDR2 FYEKMQ (reference sequence). Trimming cost V 3 bases and J 7 bases; bases outside gene matches: 14. This CDR3 is built from 16 residues.